This TCR beta chain is from a study of T cells in Graves' hyperthyroidism and ophthalmopathy. Study-wide points: From stable hyperthyroidism, ophthalmopathy was set apart by a 13 V-J model. Also found in blood were most expanded thyroid clonotypes above 0.001.

Germline assignment: CDR1 SEHNR and CDR2 FQNEAQ (reference sequence). Trimming removed 0 bases from V and 5 bases from J, with 7 bases in between. The CDR3 loop spans 13 amino acids. The table lists this clonotype with many counts. Its antigen is undetermined. There were TCR beta CDR3 regions amplified from RNA transcripts. The HTBI primer set drove a first-round RT-PCR of the TCR CDR3. TCRdb reprocessed the multiplex PCR reads via MiXCR and lists one record per CDR3 protein. The sample consists of around 620,000 distinct CDR3 sequences, 15% to 20% of them appearing once. The sequenced sample was blood. The gene calls are TRBV7-9 and TRBJ2-5; no clear D gene. This sequence originates from a woman in her 30s with Graves' hyperthyroidism. The CDR3 nucleotides read TGTGCCAGCAGCTTAGCGCAGAAGGAGACCCAGTACTTC. It codes for CASSLAQKETQYF. The variable domain in full, completed from reference TRBV7-9 and TRBJ2-5, reads DTGVSQNPRHKITKRGQNVTFRCDPISEHNRLYWYRQTLGQGPEFLTYFQNEAQLEKSRLLSDRFSAERPKGSFSTLEIQRTEQGDSAMYLCASSLAQKETQYFGPGTRLLVL.